The sequence of this TCR beta chain was determined in a study of blood T cells in healthy people across ages. Study outcomes and limitations: Among T cells, TCR beta diversity per million cells dropped roughly linearly as age rose.

The CDR3 extends over 14 amino acids. V was clipped by 2 bases and J by 3 bases, with 13 bases between them. Germline CDR1 SQVTM, CDR2 ANQGSEA. A second PCR, run for roughly 7 to 12 cycles, used a sample-barcoded 5' primer plus a J-beta primer mix. The template-switch adaptor, which had 12 random nucleotides, put a tag on each cDNA molecule. Sequencing recovered at least 3 million CDR3-containing paired-end reads from each sample. MiXCR was run by TCRdb on the 5' RACE reads, yielding one entry per CDR3 protein. Here the sample spans more than 800,000 distinct CDR3 sequences, under 35% being singletons. PBMCs, at least 6 million per sample, were isolated. In its sample, this clonotype was seen a few times. Its antigen is still unknown.

Specimen: blood. The rearrangement uses TRBV29-1 and TRBJ1-1, with TRBD1 as a possible D gene (5 bases). The TCR was taken from a woman at least 80 years old in good health. CDR3 residues: CSVEKADRHTEAFF. The CDR3 DNA sequence: TGCAGCGTTGAAAAAGCTGACAGACACACTGAAGCTTTCTTT.